The 17 T cell receptor beta chains given below trace back to one sample, sequenced in a study of shared clonotypes between healthy human individuals. Naive CD8 cells, CD45RO-negative and positively selected for CCR7, excluded terminally differentiated effector memory CD45RA+ cells. Method: immunoSEQ multiplex PCR; TCRdb's copy keeps in-frame clones and lacks some. The sample yields about 2 million clones, about 95% seen once. Sequencing was done on a sample of naive CD8+ T cells sorted from blood. Receptors were obtained from a man between 18 and 35 years old in good health.

The CDR3 protein is CASSQLIGGIDTQYF. The CDR3 DNA follows: TGTGCCAGCAGCCAACTAATCGGAGGAATAGATACGCAGTATTTT. This chain uses TRBV14 with TRBJ2-3, with D tentatively TRBD2 (5 bases). The CDR3 length is 15 residues. Trimming took 2 bases from V and 5 from J, leaving 14 bases between them. Germline CDR1 is SGHDN and CDR2 is FVKESK.

As concerns this clone: Distinct nucleotide sequences in the sample also encode this CDR3. The chain has TRBV7-9 and TRBJ1-1; D not resolved. Germline V gene lookup returns CDR1 SEHNR and CDR2 FQNEAQ (reference sequence). This CDR3 is built from 12 residues. The V gene lost 1 base and the J gene lost 6 bases, with 6 bases spanning the gap. CDR3 nucleotide sequence: TGTGCCAGCAGCTTAGGTGCTTCTGAAGCTTTCTTT. Protein product: CASSLGASEAFF. The complete variable domain, with remaining parts taken from reference TRBV7-9 and TRBJ1-1, reads DTGVSQNPRHKITKRGQNVTFRCDPISEHNRLYWYRQTLGQGPEFLTYFQNEAQLEKSRLLSDRFSAERPKGSFSTLEIQRTEQGDSAMYLCASSLGASEAFFGQGTRLTVV.

This clone was detected once. This chain links TRBV6-5 with TRBJ2-1, with TRBD2 identical over 7 bases. The V and J ends lost 5 bases and 2 bases, in that order; junction bases with no gene match: 6. From germline, CDR1 is MNHEY and CDR2 SVGAGI. The CDR3 length is 15 residues. The CDR3 DNA follows: TGTGCCAGCAGTCTCGTGGGAGGGCCCTACAATGAGCAGTTCTTC. This gives the protein CASSLVGGPYNEQFF.

As concerns this clone: The sample holds other DNA sequences that translate to the same CDR3. The chain couples TRBV5-1 to TRBJ2-7; D remains unclear. V lost 0 bases, J lost 4 bases, and 8 bases lay in between. Germline V gene lookup returns CDR1 SGHRS and CDR2 YFSETQ. The CDR3 runs to 13 residues. The CDR3 here is CASSLVGTYEQYF. CDR3 DNA sequence: TGCGCCAGCAGCTTGGTAGGAACATACGAGCAGTACTTC.

The genes are TRBV28 and TRBJ1-1; D is uncertain. The ends were cut back, 4 bases at V and 1 base at J, with 10 bases in the middle. This CDR3 is built from 14 residues. Germline V gene data show CDR1 as MDHEN and CDR2 as SYDVKM. CDR3 sequence reads: CASSYEHSNTEAFF. In nucleotides, the CDR3 is TGTGCCAGCAGTTATGAGCACTCGAACACTGAAGCTTTCTTT.

The chain joins TRBV7-2 to TRBJ2-7; D uncertain. V lost 0 bases and J lost 5, with 8 bases in between. The CDR3 consists of 13 residues. Germline-derived CDR1 and CDR2 are SGHTA and FQGNSA. The CDR3 sequence is CASSLAYRDEQYF. The CDR3 bases are TGTGCCAGCAGCTTAGCTTACAGAGACGAGCAGTACTTC.

This clone was seen only once. The CDR3 loop is CASSASASPYNEQFF. The DNA for the CDR3 is TGTGCCAGCAGCGCTAGCGCCTCACCCTACAATGAGCAGTTCTTC. The chain has TRBV7-6 and TRBJ2-1; possibly TRBD2 for D (6 bases). This CDR3 spans 15 amino acids. Between the trimmed V and J ends, which lost 5 bases and 2 bases, there was a span of 13 bases. Germline V gives CDR1 SGHVS, CDR2 FNYEAQ.

This clone was detected only a few times. The V gene is TRBV13, the J gene TRBJ1-6; 9 nucleotides line up with TRBD1. The J segment lost 3 bases and the V segment lost 5 bases, leaving 2 bases of the junction unmatched. Per germline, CDR1 PRHDT and CDR2 FYEKMQ (reference sequence). This CDR3 spans 15 amino acids. The CDR3 DNA follows: TGTGCCAGCAGCGCGGACAGGGGCTATAATTCACCCCTCCACTTT. It encodes CASSADRGYNSPLHF.

This chain links TRBV7-6 with TRBJ2-1; 11 nucleotides match TRBD2. The CDR3 totals 13 residues. Germline lookup yields CDR1 SGHVS and CDR2 FNYEAQ. V shed 1 base, J shed 10 bases, and the junction held 0 bases outside the gene matches. Here the CDR3 DNA reads TGTGCCAGCAGCTTAGGACTAGCGGGAGAGCAGTTCTTC. It encodes CASSLGLAGEQFF. Full variable domain (missing parts from reference TRBV7-6 and TRBJ2-1): GAGVSQSPRYKVTKRGQDVALRCDPISGHVSLYWYRQALGQGPEFLTYFNYEAQQDKSGLPNDRFSAERPEGSISTLTIQRTEQRDSAMYRCASSLGLAGEQFFGPGTRLTVL.

The chain uses TRBV14 and TRBJ2-2; no firm D call. Trimming removed 1 base at V and 1 base at J, with 7 bases between. Per the germline V gene, CDR1 is SGHDN and CDR2 is FVKESK. This CDR3 contains 15 residues. CDR3 loop: CASSQVPWNTGELFF. The CDR3 bases are TGTGCCAGCAGCCAAGTCCCCTGGAACACCGGGGAGCTGTTTTTT.

In its sample, this clone was seen a few times. The chain carries TRBV12-5 and TRBJ1-5; 9 positions match TRBD1. V dropped 7 bases and J dropped 4; count of bases not matched to a gene: 8. The CDR3 loop spans 15 amino acids. The germline V gene has CDR1 LGHNT and CDR2 FRNRAP. The DNA of the CDR3 is TGTGCTAGTGTTTCTACACAGGGGGCGAATCAGCCCCAGCATTTT. It is translated as CASVSTQGANQPQHF.

The chain couples TRBV27 to TRBJ2-5; tentative D call: TRBD1 (5 bases). Germline values: CDR1 MNHEY, CDR2 SMNVEV (reference sequence). CDR3 length equals 14 residues. Between the trimmed V and J ends, which lost 6 bases and 1 base, there was a span of 12 bases. In DNA, the CDR3 is TGTGCCAGCAGCTTACAGGACCCCCAAGAGACCCAGTACTTC. Translated: CASSLQDPQETQYF.

CDR3 coding DNA: TGTGCCAGCAGCACTAGCGGGTCAGATCAGCCCCAGCATTTT. This gives the protein CASSTSGSDQPQHF. The V and J genes are TRBV7-9 and TRBJ1-5; D remains ambiguous. CDR1 is SEHNR and CDR2 is FQNEAQ in the germline V gene (reference sequence). The CDR3 has 14 amino acids. The ends were cut back, 5 bases at V and 5 bases at J, with 13 bases in the middle.

V usage is TRBV5-1 and J usage is TRBJ2-7; TRBD1 matches at 7 bases. The CDR3 is made up of 16 amino acids. V shed 2 bases and J 0 bases; nucleotides not matched to a gene: 8. Germline V CDR1 and CDR2: SGHRS, YFSETQ. Here the CDR3 reads CASSLGLWDSSYEQYF. DNA for the CDR3: TGCGCCAGCAGCTTAGGGCTATGGGACAGCTCCTACGAGCAGTACTTC.

Notes on this clone: At the DNA level, this CDR3 is encoded by other sequences in the same sample as well. The chain recombines TRBV27 with TRBJ2-1; 10 bases fit TRBD2. The ends lost 2 bases at V and 6 bases at J; junction bases unmatched: 1. The CDR3 length is 14 residues. Germline V gene lookup returns CDR1 MNHEY and CDR2 SMNVEV (reference sequence). The CDR3 bases are TGTGCCAGCAGTTTACGACTAGCGGGCAATGAGCAGTTCTTC. This sequence encodes CASSLRLAGNEQFF.

This chain joins TRBV29-1 and TRBJ2-7; 7 bases fit TRBD2. The V gene end was trimmed by 7 bases and the J gene end by 0 bases; junction bases not matched to a gene: 6. The length of the CDR3 is 13 residues. In germline, CDR1 is SQVTM, CDR2 ANQGSEA. The CDR3 region is CSGFLADSYEQYF. The DNA of the CDR3 is TGCAGCGGCTTCCTAGCGGACTCCTACGAGCAGTACTTC.

The CDR3 reads CASSQDPTGLRYF. The DNA for the CDR3 is TGTGCCAGCAGCCAAGATCCGACAGGGCTTAGGTACTTC. J is TRBJ2-7 and V is TRBV14; 7 nucleotides align to TRBD1. In germline, CDR1 is SGHDN, CDR2 FVKESK. The V segment lost 0 bases and the J segment 12 bases; nucleotides outside the gene matches: 8. This CDR3 is 13 amino acids long.